This entry lists 12 T cell receptor beta chains sequenced from one sample in a study of CD8+ T cells in alopecia areata. RNA was isolated and reverse transcribed to cDNA, the sequencing template. The method was immunoSEQ multiplex PCR; TCRdb's version includes in-frame clones alone and lacks a portion of them. The table includes 150,000 to 200,000 clones, around three fifths detected once. The treatment: oral pan-JAK inhibitor, 5-10 mg twice daily. Sequencing was performed on CD4+ T cells sorted from blood, taken at week 24, from a patient treated with tofacitinib. All receptors derive from a human donor with alopecia areata.

V and J are TRBV7-6 and TRBJ2-5; 8 nucleotides match TRBD1. The CDR3 spans 22 residues. The germline V gene encodes CDR1 SGHVS and CDR2 FNYEAQ. Germline trimming cut 1 base from V and 0 bases from J; bases unmatched to any gene: 22. The CDR3 DNA follows: TGTGCCAGCAGCTTAGAAACTACCCTGGTTGGACAGGGTAGGGTCTACCAAGAGACCCAGTACTTC. As protein: CASSLETTLVGQGRVYQETQYF.

The table lists this clone with a few counts. This chain uses TRBV6-5 with TRBJ1-5; weak D call: TRBD1 (6 bases). V dropped 6 bases and J dropped 4 bases, with 13 bases sitting between them. Germline CDR1 is MNHEY and CDR2 is SVGAGI. The CDR3 is made up of 14 amino acids. The CDR3 region is CASRGGLGNQPQHF. CDR3 DNA: TGTGCCAGCAGGGGGGGGCTAGGGAATCAGCCCCAGCATTTT.

The chain has TRBV9 and TRBJ2-2; D gene uncertain. V was clipped by 0 bases and J by 4 bases, with 4 bases between them. The CDR3 sequence is 13 residues long. In germline, CDR1 is SGDLS, CDR2 YYNGEE. The CDR3 DNA follows: TGTGCCAGCAGCGTAGGCACCACCGGGGAGCTGTTTTTT. Translating gives CASSVGTTGELFF.

The CDR3 protein is CASSEALNSPLHF. CDR3 nucleotides: TGTGCCAGCAGTGAAGCGCTTAATTCACCCCTCCACTTT. The chain couples TRBV6-1 to TRBJ1-6, with D unresolved. Germline loops: CDR1 MNHNS, CDR2 SASEGT. Trimming pared 0 bases from V and 6 bases from J, leaving 3 bases between. The CDR3 has 13 residues.

This chain uses TRBV2 with TRBJ2-2; D unclear. The CDR3 length is 12 residues. Per germline, CDR1 SNHLY and CDR2 FYNNEI. Trimming left V 5 bases short and J 6 bases short, with 7 bases between. DNA for the CDR3: TGTGCCAGCAGTTTAGGGCCCGGGGAGCTGTTTTTT. The encoded protein is CASSLGPGELFF. Looking up the rest from reference TRBV2 and TRBJ2-2 gives the full variable domain: EPEVTQTPSHQVTQMGQEVILRCVPISNHLYFYWYRQILGQKVEFLVSFYNNEISEKSEIFDDQFSVERPDGSNFTLKIRSTKLEDSAMYFCASSLGPGELFFGEGSRLTVL.

V usage is TRBV6-6 and J usage is TRBJ2-4; D ambiguous. The CDR3 consists of 11 residues. Trimming removed 5 bases at V and 15 bases at J, with 14 bases between. CDR1 is MNHNY, CDR2 SVGAGI, per germline (reference sequence). The CDR3 region has the DNA TGTGCCAGCAGTGGACCCGAAGGACGGTACTTC. Translation gives CASSGPEGRYF.

The chain has TRBV4-1 and TRBJ1-2; no clear D gene. Germline V CDR1 and CDR2: MGHRA, YSYEKL. V dropped 0 bases and J dropped 0 bases, with 8 bases sitting between them. The CDR3 sequence is 15 residues long. The CDR3 region has the DNA TGCGCCAGCAGCCAAGAGTCATATCCTAACTATGGCTACACCTTC. Translation: CASSQESYPNYGYTF.

This chain links TRBV2 with TRBJ2-2; TRBD2 matches 7 bases. The germline V gene has CDR1 SNHLY and CDR2 FYNNEI. J was trimmed by 2 bases and V by 4 bases; bases with no gene match: 4. The CDR3 extends over 15 amino acids. Written as DNA, the CDR3 is TGTGCCAGCAGTGTGGGGACTACCAACACCGGGGAGCTGTTTTTT. Protein: CASSVGTTNTGELFF.

The chain combines TRBV10-3 with TRBJ2-1, with unresolved D. The germline gives CDR1 ENHRY, CDR2 SYGVKD. The CDR3 runs 11 residues. V was trimmed by 4 bases and J by 7 bases, leaving 5 bases between them. The DNA for the CDR3 is TGTGCCATCAGTGCTAGGAATGAGCAGTTCTTC. It is translated as CAISARNEQFF.

The V gene is TRBV6-6, the J gene TRBJ2-7; weak D call: TRBD2 (6 bases). Germline lookup yields CDR1 MNHNY and CDR2 SVGAGI (reference sequence). The length of the CDR3 is 15 residues. V was clipped by 3 bases and J by 3 bases, with 15 bases between them. In nucleotides, the CDR3 is TGTGCCAGCAGTTATTCGCGTCTAGCGTTCTACGAGCAGTACTTC. Encoded protein: CASSYSRLAFYEQYF.

This clone was seen just once. The rearrangement uses TRBV6-5 and TRBJ1-4; 7 positions match TRBD1. The germline V gene has CDR1 MNHEY and CDR2 SVGAGI. Trimming removed 4 bases from V and 5 bases from J; junction bases left unmatched: 4. The CDR3 loop spans 14 amino acids. CDR3 region: CASSLNRGNEKLFF. CDR3 coding DNA: TGTGCCAGCAGTTTAAACAGGGGAAATGAAAAACTGTTTTTT.

The chain combines TRBV7-9 with TRBJ1-2, with TRBD1 as a possible D gene (5 bases). V dropped 2 bases and J dropped 2 bases, with 12 bases sitting between them. The CDR3 runs 15 residues. Looked up from germline, CDR1 is SEHNR and CDR2 is FQNEAQ (reference sequence). The CDR3 coding sequence is TGTGCCAGCAGCTTAACTGGGGCAGTCAACTATGGCTACACCTTC. It yields the protein CASSLTGAVNYGYTF.